These T cell receptor beta chains were read from a single sample in a study of shared clonotypes between healthy human individuals. Sequencing used immunoSEQ multiplex PCR; TCRdb keeps in-frame clones, though not all of them. The profile shows hundreds of thousands of clones, just over 75% of them singletons. The sequencing sample was made of PBMCs. These receptors were taken from a woman aged 35 to 49 in good health. Some clones in this sample may be carry-over from other donors' samples. The CDR3 runs from the conserved cysteine through the conserved F or W. Each record gives: D gene, J gene, CDR3 length, V gene, clone size, CDR3 DNA, CDR3 protein. D genes are given only for firm matches. Only part of the rows carry a size: once, few, many, or a class if the clone is expanded.

-	TRBJ1-1	9	TRBV30	-	TGTGCCTGGAAGGAAGAAGCTTTCTTT	CAWKEEAFF
TRBD1	TRBJ2-3	18	TRBV4-1	-	TGCGCCAGCAGCCATGTAGGTTTGAGCAGGGGGTTTGCAGATACGCAGTATTTT	CASSHVGLSRGFADTQYF
-	TRBJ2-7	17	TRBV21-1	-	TGTGCCAGCAGCAAAGTTGCTAGCGGGGACGTCGCAAACGAGCAGTACTTC	CASSKVASGDVANEQYF
-	TRBJ2-2	14	TRBV9	-	TGTGCCAGCAGCGTAGGAGGGGGCACCGGGGAGCTGTTTTTT	CASSVGGGTGELFF
TRBD1	TRBJ1-1	13	TRBV19	-	TGTGCCAGTAGTGTCGGACAGGGCACTGAAGCTTTCTTT	CASSVGQGTEAFF
-	TRBJ2-1	12	TRBV7-9	once	TGTGCCAGCAGCCTGGCTGGGTGGGAGCAGTTCTTC	CASSLAGWEQFF
-	TRBJ1-2	14	TRBV7-2	once	TGTGCCAGCAGCTTAACGTCCCGGGGCGATGGCTACACCTTC	CASSLTSRGDGYTF
-	TRBJ2-2	16	TRBV2	once	TGTGCCAGCAGTGAATCGGCGCGGGAGAACACCGGGGAGCTGTTTTTT	CASSESARENTGELFF
TRBD2	TRBJ2-7	15	TRBV4-3	-	TGCGCCAGCAGCCAAGTACGGACTAGCGGGAGCGAGCAGTACTTC	CASSQVRTSGSEQYF
TRBD1	TRBJ2-7	15	TRBV5-1	few	TGCGCCAGCAGCCTCGGTCCCGGGACAGCCTACGAGCAGTACTTC	CASSLGPGTAYEQYF
-	TRBJ2-3	17	TRBV4-2	-	TGTGCCAGCAGCCACCAGGCCGGGGAAGGTTTCGCAGATACGCAGTATTTT	CASSHQAGEGFADTQYF
-	TRBJ1-1	15	TRBV9	few	TGTGCCAGCAGCACGACGGGGGTGAGAAACACTGAAGCTTTCTTT	CASSTTGVRNTEAFF
-	TRBJ2-1	15	TRBV6-5	-	TGTGCCAGCAGCAGGTCCAGGCCCTCCTACAATGAGCAGTTCTTC	CASSRSRPSYNEQFF
-	TRBJ1-1	15	TRBV9	few	TGTGCCAGCAGCGTTACAGGCTACTCTAACACTGAAGCTTTCTTT	CASSVTGYSNTEAFF
-	TRBJ2-2	13	TRBV7-9	-	TGTGCCAGCAGCGGGGGGGCCCCCGGGGAGCTGTTTTTT	CASSGGAPGELFF
TRBD2	TRBJ2-2	16	TRBV18	-	TGTGCCAGCTCACAGGCCAGCGGGAGGAACACCGGGGAGCTGTTTTTT	CASSQASGRNTGELFF
-	TRBJ2-7	16	TRBV7-9	-	TGTGCCAGCAGCCCCCAGGCGGCGGGACAATCCTACGAGCAGTACTTC	CASSPQAAGQSYEQYF
TRBD2	TRBJ2-3	16	TRBV6-5	-	TGTGCCAGCAGTTATCGGAGGAATAGCGGGATAGATACGCAGTATTTT	CASSYRRNSGIDTQYF
TRBD1	TRBJ1-1	13	TRBV29-1	-	TGCAGCGCGAGACAGGGACTTTCCACTGAAGCTTTCTTT	CSARQGLSTEAFF
TRBD2	TRBJ2-7	15	TRBV27	few	TGTGCCAGCAGTTCAATAGCGGGAAGCTCCTACGAGCAGTACTTC	CASSSIAGSSYEQYF